One and the same sample provided the 6 T cell receptor beta chains below, sequenced in a study of a mutant IDH1 vaccine in newly diagnosed glioma. Time point given: week 11, during vaccination. The study gave 300 ug of mutant IDH1 20-mer peptide per vaccine dose, with topical imiquimod. Their recognized antigens are unknown. Sequencing used immunoSEQ multiplex PCR; TCRdb keeps in-frame clones, though not all of them. Of 60,000 to 75,000 clones listed, more than 80% were seen once; the top ten hold approximately 3.8%. The sample here was PBMCs, taken from a glioma patient whose treatment included an IDH1 peptide vaccine. The receptors stem from a man aged 25 to 40 with glioma.

As regards this clone: The junction does not match germline at one end; this may be a read error. The chain uses TRBV7-2 and TRBJ2-7; D possibly corresponds to TRBD1 (5 bases). The CDR3 loop spans 14 amino acids. From germline, CDR1 is SGHTA and CDR2 FQGNSA. CDR3 bases: TGTGCCAGCAGCTTAGGGATCCTTTGGGCAGGGCAGGACTTC. Encoded protein: CASSLGILWAGQDF.

This clone was seen just once. The gene calls are TRBV19 and TRBJ2-1, with 9 bases that match TRBD1. From germline, CDR1 is LNHDA and CDR2 SQIVND (reference sequence). This CDR3 spans 19 amino acids. J lost 3 bases, V lost 0 bases, and 12 bases had no gene match. CDR3 protein: CASSIDGALGQGYYNEQFF. For the CDR3, the DNA is TGTGCCAGTAGTATAGATGGGGCCCTGGGACAGGGATACTACAATGAGCAGTTCTTC.

V usage is TRBV19 and J usage is TRBJ1-1, with D perhaps TRBD1 (5 bases). V was shortened by 5 bases and J by 1 base, with 14 bases between the two germline ends. The CDR3 runs to 15 residues. Germline V CDR1 and CDR2: LNHDA, SQIVND (reference sequence). The CDR3 spells CASSPRQIRNTEAFF. The CDR3 nucleotides are TGTGCCAGTAGTCCAAGACAGATCCGGAACACTGAAGCTTTCTTT.

The chain recombines TRBV5-1 with TRBJ2-2; D remains ambiguous. V gave up 6 bases and J gave up 5 bases, with 17 bases separating them. The CDR3 spans 15 residues. From germline, CDR1 is SGHRS and CDR2 YFSETQ. The DNA for the CDR3 is TGCGCCAGCACTTGGTCAATGGATGTGACCGGGGAGCTGTTTTTT. It encodes CASTWSMDVTGELFF.

This clone was counted once. The rearrangement joins TRBV28 to TRBJ1-2; perhaps TRBD1 as D (5 bases). The CDR3 contains 13 residues. V lost 5 bases, J lost 2 bases, and 9 bases lay in between. Germline V CDR1 and CDR2: MDHEN, SYDVKM. The CDR3 sequence: CASSRDGNYGYTF. The CDR3 DNA sequence: TGTGCCAGCAGTAGGGACGGGAACTATGGCTACACCTTC.

This chain links TRBV23-1 with TRBJ1-1; D is possibly TRBD1 (5 bases). TRBV23-1 is designated an ORF whose function remains uncertain. This CDR3 spans 16 amino acids. Trimming pared 0 bases from V and 1 base from J, leaving 12 bases between. CDR3 in amino acids: CASSQSSKGRNTEAFF. CDR3 DNA: TGCGCCAGCAGTCAATCTTCGAAGGGGAGGAACACTGAAGCTTTCTTT.